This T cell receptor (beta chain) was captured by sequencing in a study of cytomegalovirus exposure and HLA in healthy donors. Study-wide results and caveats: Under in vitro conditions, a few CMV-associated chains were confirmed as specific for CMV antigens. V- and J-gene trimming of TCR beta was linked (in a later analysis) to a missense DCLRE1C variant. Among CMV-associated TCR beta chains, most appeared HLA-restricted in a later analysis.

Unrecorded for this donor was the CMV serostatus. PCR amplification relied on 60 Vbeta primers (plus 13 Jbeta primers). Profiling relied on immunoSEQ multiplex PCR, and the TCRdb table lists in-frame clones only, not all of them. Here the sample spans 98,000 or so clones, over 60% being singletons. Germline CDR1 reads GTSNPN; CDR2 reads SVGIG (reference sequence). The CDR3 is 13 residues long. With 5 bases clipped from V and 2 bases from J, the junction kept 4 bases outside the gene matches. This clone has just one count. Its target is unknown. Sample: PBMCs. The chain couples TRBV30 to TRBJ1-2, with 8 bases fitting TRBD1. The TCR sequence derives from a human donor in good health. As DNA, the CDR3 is TGTGCCTGGGGACAGGGAACAAACTATGGCTACACCTTC. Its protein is CAWGQGTNYGYTF.